This T cell receptor (beta chain) was identified during a study of cytomegalovirus exposure and HLA in healthy donors. Study-wide results and limits: A classifier reportedly called cytomegalovirus status with high sensitivity and specificity. In vitro experiments confirmed that three CMV-associated chains were specific for CMV antigens. First-cohort TCR clusters were later found to tend to co-occur in the 120 or so validation repertoires. A list of approximately 160 TCR beta chains associated with cytomegalovirus was given.

For this clone: Its antigen is as yet unknown.

TCRdb's table, derived via immunoSEQ multiplex PCR, lists solely in-frame clones and lacks some. The data show hundreds of thousands of clones, approximately 88% seen once. Trimming stripped 5 bases from V and 0 bases from J, with 14 bases between. The CDR3 is 16 residues long. Germline loops: CDR1 SGHTA, CDR2 FQGTGA. This receptor was obtained from a woman in her twenties or thirties in good health and CMV-seropositive. Input material: PBMCs. The chain links TRBV7-3 to TRBJ2-1; D is possibly TRBD2 (6 bases). In DNA form, the CDR3 reads TGTGCCAGCAGCCCAATCGGGAGCGGCTCCTACAATGAGCAGTTCTTC. Translating gives CASSPIGSGSYNEQFF. Combining the CDR3 with reference TRBV7-3 and TRBJ2-1 gives the whole variable domain GAGVSQTPSNKVTEKGKYVELRCDPISGHTALYWYRQSLGQGPEFLIYFQGTGAADDSGLPNDRFFAVRPEGSVSTLKIQRTERGDSAVYLCASSPIGSGSYNEQFFGPGTRLTVL.